This T cell receptor beta chain was recovered during a study (dated by TCRdb to the early 2010s). Between the V and J ends, shortened by 0 bases and 2 bases respectively, the junction contains 11 bases. The CDR3 numbers 16 residues from cysteine through phenylalanine. Kept here is only the CDR3 DNA, which spans 48 bases and is read in frame from base 1. Via the germline V gene (reference sequence), CDR1 is LNHNV and CDR2 YYDKDF. By share, this clonotype ranks as medium-sized (0.01 to 0.1%). Its antigen has not been determined. Qualities for individual bases were not recorded, and no much larger clone is one base off. For sequencing, an Illumina Genome Analyzer IIx was employed. TCRdb applied fastp at Q25 and MiXCR to the public reads, then kept only in-frame beta chains. Rows are unified per CDR3 protein, each entry keeping the most common DNA and genes. The sample records more than 5,500 distinct CDR3 sequences, roughly 32% of which are singletons. The biggest ten clones account for around 23% of the sample.

The receptor chain draws on TRBV15 and TRBJ1-3; TRBD1 is possibly the D segment (5 matching bases). Sequenced input: blood. This TCR came from a human donor. CDR3 protein: CATSRDSAGAGNTIYF. The DNA sequence is as follows: TGTGCCACCAGCAGAGATTCTGCGGGGGCTGGAAACACCATATATTTT. Extended through the reference TRBV15 and TRBJ1-3 proteins, this CDR3 yields the full variable domain: DAMVIQNPRYQVTQFGKPVTLSCSQTLNHNVMYWYQQKSSQAPKLLFHYYDKDFNNEADTPDNFQSRRPNTSFCFLDIRSPGLGDTAMYLCATSRDSAGAGNTIYFGEGSWLTVV.